A single sample is the source of the 17 T cell receptor beta chains below, sequenced in a study of T cell changes during pregnancy in multiple sclerosis (dated by TCRdb to between 2017 and 2020). The library was prepared using the immunoSEQ multiplex PCR assay. TCRdb obtained this table from immuneACCESS and retained in-frame rearrangements with V and J assigned. These tables miss some clones; where compared with another copy, unresolved V genes account for less than half of the shortfall, and the remainder is unexplained. The table for this sample lists fewer than 65,000 clones; roughly nine tenths of them were counted only once. Clones ranked in the top ten supply about 2.2% of the sample. This specimen consisted of peripheral blood, obtained in the third trimester of pregnancy. These receptor sequences come from a female donor in good health, enrolled as a control in a pregnancy study.

J is TRBJ2-7 and V is TRBV9, with 9 bases identical to TRBD2. This CDR3 is built from 14 residues. CDR1 is SGDLS, CDR2 YYNGEE, per germline. V lost 0 bases, J lost 6 bases, and 4 bases stayed unmatched. The chain's CDR3 is CASSVGSSGIEQYF. The CDR3 region has the DNA TGTGCCAGCAGCGTAGGTTCTAGCGGGATCGAGCAGTACTTC. Together with reference TRBV9 and TRBJ2-7, the CDR3 gives the full variable domain: DSGVTQTPKHLITATGQRVTLRCSPRSGDLSVYWYQQSLDQGLQFLIQYYNGEERAKGNILERFSAQQFPDLHSELNLSSLELGDSALYFCASSVGSSGIEQYFGPGTRLTVT.

This chain links TRBV6-6 with TRBJ2-7, with 13 bases lining up with TRBD2. Trimming at V came to 5 bases and at J to 3 bases, leaving 7 bases not matched to a gene. The germline CDR1 and CDR2 sequences are MNHNY and SVGAGI (reference sequence). The CDR3 sequence is 16 residues long. The DNA for the CDR3 is TGTGCCAGCAGTCCCCACGGGACTAGCGGGAACTACGAGCAGTACTTC. Encoded protein: CASSPHGTSGNYEQYF.

The chain joins TRBV13 to TRBJ2-7, with D unclear. CDR3 size: 15 residues. Germline loops: CDR1 PRHDT, CDR2 FYEKMQ (reference sequence). Trimming left V 5 bases short and J 3 bases short, with 17 bases between. The chain's CDR3 is CASSLDRYGGYEQYF. The CDR3, as DNA: TGTGCCAGCAGCCTCGATCGGTACGGTGGCTACGAGCAGTACTTC.

This sequence joins TRBV9 and TRBJ2-5; no firm D call. The germline V and J ends were trimmed by 5 bases and 5 bases, with 13 bases remaining between them. The length of the CDR3 is 13 residues. Germline assignment: CDR1 SGDLS and CDR2 YYNGEE. The CDR3 nucleotides read TGTGCCAGCAGTTCGGTCCCGGAGGAGACCCAGTACTTC. As protein: CASSSVPEETQYF.

J is TRBJ2-1 and V is TRBV9; 7 nucleotides agree with TRBD2. V trimming: 0 bases; J trimming: 3 bases; junction bases outside the gene matches: 3. This CDR3 comprises 15 residues. The V gene's germline CDR1 is SGDLS and CDR2 YYNGEE. This CDR3 is CASSVERGNYNEQFF. CDR3 in DNA: TGTGCCAGCAGCGTAGAGCGGGGCAACTACAATGAGCAGTTCTTC.

The chain couples TRBV14 to TRBJ2-7, with a possible D match to TRBD2 (6 bases). The CDR3 has 14 residues. V lost 4 bases, J lost 3 bases, and 13 bases lay in between. Germline CDR1 is SGHDN and CDR2 is FVKESK. CDR3 protein: CASSPRRGIYEQYF. The CDR3 coding sequence is TGTGCCAGCAGCCCTCGACGGGGGATCTACGAGCAGTACTTC.

The chain carries TRBV30 and TRBJ2-5, with 7 bases lining up with TRBD1. This CDR3 comprises 12 residues. From germline, CDR1 is GTSNPN and CDR2 SVGIG (reference sequence). V shed 3 bases and J 5 bases; nucleotides not matched to a gene: 3. This CDR3 reads CAWRRQGETQYF. For the CDR3, the DNA is TGTGCCTGGAGGAGACAGGGCGAGACCCAGTACTTC.

The CDR3, as DNA: TGTGCCAGCAGCCAATCGACACGAACTAGCGACGACTACAATGAGCAGTTCTTC. Translating it yields CASSQSTRTSDDYNEQFF. V gene TRBV4-2 combines with J gene TRBJ2-1, with 7 bases matching TRBD2. Germline CDR1 reads LGHNA; CDR2 reads YNFKEQ. This CDR3 region has 18 residues. The V segment lost 2 bases and the J segment 3 bases; nucleotides outside the gene matches: 13.

The CDR3 region has the DNA TGTGCCAGCTCACCGTCACAGGGTTACCAAGAGACCCAGTACTTC. Amino acid sequence: CASSPSQGYQETQYF. V gene TRBV18 combines with J gene TRBJ2-5; maybe TRBD1 (6 bases). Trimming stripped 3 bases from V and 0 bases from J, with 11 bases between. CDR3 length: 15 amino acids. Germline V CDR1 and CDR2: KGHSH, LQKENI.

V is TRBV5-5 and J is TRBJ1-3; no clear D. Germline values: CDR1 SGHKS, CDR2 YYEKEE (reference sequence). V was trimmed by 2 bases and J by 0 bases, leaving 12 bases between them. CDR3 length equals 16 residues. Here the CDR3 reads CASSFSSQVSGNTIYF. CDR3 DNA sequence: TGTGCCAGCAGCTTTAGCAGTCAAGTCTCTGGAAACACCATATATTTT.

This clone showed up just once. This rearrangement joins TRBV25-1 to TRBJ2-5, with no clear D. Germline V CDR1 and CDR2: MGHDK, SYGVNS. The CDR3 contains 12 residues. Between the trimmed V and J ends, which lost 0 bases and 5 bases, there was a span of 4 bases. This CDR3 reads CASSEYSETQYF. CDR3 nucleotide sequence: TGTGCCAGCAGTGAATATTCGGAGACCCAGTACTTC. Full variable domain (outside the CDR3, taken from reference TRBV25-1 and TRBJ2-5): EADIYQTPRYLVIGTGKKITLECSQTMGHDKMYWYQQDPGMELHLIHYSYGVNSTEKGDLSSESTVSRIRTEHFPLTLESARPSHTSQYLCASSEYSETQYFGPGTRLLVL.

For this clone: One junction end does not reproduce the germline sequence, and a read error may be involved. V is TRBV20-1 and J is TRBJ2-7; D may be TRBD1 (6 bases). The CDR3 spans 11 residues. The germline gives CDR1 DFQATT, CDR2 SNEGSKA (reference sequence). The CDR3 coding sequence is TGTGGCTGGGGGCCTAACTACGAGCAGTACTTC. It encodes CGWGPNYEQYF.

V and J are TRBV4-1 and TRBJ2-2, with TRBD2 as a possible D gene (6 bases). This CDR3 is 16 amino acids long. Trimming cost V 4 bases and J 4 bases, with 16 bases left between them. From germline, CDR1 is MGHRA and CDR2 YSYEKL. CDR3 coding DNA: TGCGCCAGCAGCCTGAAGGTAGCGGCCCCCACCGGGGAGCTGTTTTTT. Its translation is CASSLKVAAPTGELFF.

The V gene is TRBV10-3, the J gene TRBJ2-6; D is possibly TRBD2 (5 bases). The V gene's germline CDR1 is ENHRY and CDR2 SYGVKD. Trimming stripped 7 bases from V and 0 bases from J, with 16 bases between. This CDR3 is built from 17 residues. The DNA of the CDR3 is TGTGCCATCACCGGCGGTGAGGGCAACTCTGGGGCCAACGTCCTGACTTTC. It encodes CAITGGEGNSGANVLTF.

The chain combines TRBV7-9 with TRBJ2-7, with 11 bases identical to TRBD2. Looked up from germline, CDR1 is SEHNR and CDR2 is FQNEAQ (reference sequence). This CDR3 is 16 amino acids long. V gave up 5 bases and J gave up 3 bases; unmatched junction bases: 9. This CDR3 reads CASSVTTSGSFYEQYF. Written as DNA, the CDR3 is TGTGCCAGCAGCGTAACAACTAGCGGGAGTTTCTACGAGCAGTACTTC.

This clone was counted a single time. This chain connects TRBV10-1 to TRBJ2-5; D is undetermined. Germline values: CDR1 WNHNN, CDR2 SYGVQD (reference sequence). This CDR3 has 15 amino acids. Deletions cut 0 bases from V and 1 base from J, with 9 bases between. Here the CDR3 reads CASSESRGTQETQYF. The CDR3 nucleotides are TGCGCCAGCAGTGAGTCTCGCGGAACCCAAGAGACCCAGTACTTC.

The chain recombines TRBV6-1 with TRBJ1-1, with D maybe TRBD1 (5 bases). This CDR3 region has 13 residues. Per the germline V gene, CDR1 is MNHNS and CDR2 is SASEGT. With 6 bases removed from V and 4 bases from J, the gap between germline ends came to 12 bases. CDR3 region: CASRRGGSTEAFF. DNA for the CDR3: TGTGCCAGCAGGCGGGGGGGGAGCACTGAAGCTTTCTTT.